These 21 T cell receptor beta chains share one sample of origin, sequenced in a study of CD8+ T cells in alopecia areata. The treatment is: oral pan-JAK inhibitor, 5-10 mg twice daily. After isolation, RNA underwent reverse transcription to generate cDNA as the sequencing template. TCRdb's copy holds only in-frame clones and misses some; the assay was immunoSEQ multiplex PCR. The data show 150,000 to 200,000 clones, approximately 67% seen once. Sequencing was performed on CD4+ T cells sorted from blood, taken at roughly week 49, from a patient treated with tofacitinib. All receptors come from a human donor with alopecia areata.

The chain links TRBV9 to TRBJ2-7; no definite D call. V was trimmed by 2 bases and J by 0 bases, leaving 12 bases between them. Germline V gives CDR1 SGDLS, CDR2 YYNGEE. This CDR3 comprises 15 residues. The CDR3: CASSVLDTGSYEQYF. The CDR3 DNA sequence: TGTGCCAGCAGCGTCCTCGACACTGGCTCCTACGAGCAGTACTTC.

This chain joins TRBV29-1 and TRBJ1-4; D ambiguous. The germline gives CDR1 SQVTM, CDR2 ANQGSEA. V dropped 6 bases and J dropped 4 bases, with 9 bases sitting between them. The CDR3 loop spans 12 amino acids. The CDR3: CSVQPDNEKLFF. The DNA for the CDR3 is TGCAGCGTGCAGCCGGATAATGAAAAACTGTTTTTT.

V gene TRBV9 combines with J gene TRBJ2-7, with 11 bases matching TRBD1. Germline CDR1 and CDR2: SGDLS and YYNGEE. The CDR3 totals 15 residues. V dropped 2 bases and J dropped 2; count of bases not matched to a gene: 3. CDR3 sequence: CASSVTGQGAYEQYF. The CDR3 region has the DNA TGTGCCAGCAGCGTGACGGGACAGGGGGCCTACGAGCAGTACTTC.

This chain uses TRBV4-3 with TRBJ2-7; the match to TRBD2 covers 8 bases. V lost 1 base to trimming and J lost 3 bases; unmatched junction nucleotides: 5. Germline values: CDR1 LGHNA, CDR2 YSLEER. CDR3 length equals 15 residues. The CDR3 here is CASSQVTSGFYEQYF. The DNA of the CDR3 is TGCGCCAGCAGCCAAGTCACTAGCGGTTTCTACGAGCAGTACTTC.

This clone was found a few times. The chain carries TRBV30 and TRBJ2-7, with D tentatively TRBD2 (6 bases). The V gene lost 0 bases and the J gene lost 6 bases, with 18 bases spanning the gap. From germline, CDR1 is GTSNPN and CDR2 SVGIG (reference sequence). CDR3 length: 15 amino acids. For the CDR3, the DNA is TGTGCCTGGAGTGTATCCCCACTGCGGGATGGCGAGCAGTACTTC. This sequence encodes CAWSVSPLRDGEQYF.

The V call is TRBV23-1, the J call TRBJ1-4; 7 bases map to TRBD1. TRBV23-1 is an ORF, with its function uncertain. The CDR3 sequence is 14 residues long. The junction had 3 bases not matched to a gene; V was cut back by 6 bases and J by 2 bases. The CDR3 reads CASSTGVTNEKLFF. CDR3 DNA: TGCGCCAGCAGCACAGGGGTTACTAATGAAAAACTGTTTTTT.

The rearrangement uses TRBV30 and TRBJ2-3; the D gene is possibly TRBD1 (5 bases). Trimming stripped 3 bases from V and 4 bases from J, with 11 bases between. This CDR3 contains 13 residues. In germline, CDR1 is GTSNPN, CDR2 SVGIG (reference sequence). CDR3 protein: CAWRNAGSDTQYF. CDR3 nucleotide sequence: TGTGCCTGGAGAAATGCAGGGTCAGATACGCAGTATTTT.

The V call is TRBV19, the J call TRBJ2-7, with D perhaps assigned TRBD1 or TRBD2 (5 bases each). Germline V gene data show CDR1 as LNHDA and CDR2 as SQIVND (reference sequence). This CDR3 has 14 amino acids. V lost 5 bases and J lost 7, with 18 bases in between. In DNA, the CDR3 is TGTGCCAGTAGTCCGACAGCGGCCACCTCGGAGCAGTACTTC. Amino acid sequence: CASSPTAATSEQYF.

The chain couples TRBV9 to TRBJ1-1; D not certain. CDR1 and CDR2 from the germline V gene are SGDLS and YYNGEE. V gave up 2 bases and J gave up 3 bases, with 11 bases separating them. This CDR3 comprises 14 residues. The CDR3 nucleotides are TGTGCCAGCAGCGTTGTTCCTGAGGACACTGAAGCTTTCTTT. It translates to CASSVVPEDTEAFF.

The rearrangement uses TRBV7-8 and TRBJ2-7, with TRBD1 identical over 7 bases. V was pared by 1 base and J by 2 bases, with 5 bases of the junction left unmatched. The germline V gene encodes CDR1 SGHVS and CDR2 FQNEAQ. The CDR3 loop spans 15 amino acids. The CDR3 is CASSLVRDRPYEQYF. The CDR3 DNA follows: TGTGCCAGCAGCTTAGTTAGGGACAGACCCTACGAGCAGTACTTC. Looking up the rest from reference TRBV7-8 and TRBJ2-7 gives the full variable domain: GAGVSQSPRYKVAKRGQDVALRCDPISGHVSLFWYQQALGQGPEFLTYFQNEAQLDKSGLPSDRFFAERPEGSVSTLKIQRTQQEDSAVYLCASSLVRDRPYEQYFGPGTRLTVT.

The rearrangement joins TRBV7-3 to TRBJ2-2, with D maybe TRBD1 (7 bases). CDR3 size: 15 residues. Trimming shortened V by 5 bases and J by 4 bases, and 14 bases separated the two germline ends. The germline V gene has CDR1 SGHTA and CDR2 FQGTGA. The CDR3 DNA reads as TGTGCCAGCAGCCCTAGACAGGGAGGCACCGGGGAGCTGTTTTTT. Translated: CASSPRQGGTGELFF.

This chain joins TRBV27 and TRBJ1-2; perhaps TRBD1 as D (5 bases). V gave up 6 bases and J gave up 5 bases, with 16 bases separating them. Germline CDR1 MNHEY, CDR2 SMNVEV (reference sequence). This CDR3 is 14 amino acids long. CDR3 bases: TGTGCCAGCAGCCCGGGGGGGACCCCTTATGGCTACACCTTC. Its protein is CASSPGGTPYGYTF.

This clone came up a few times. CDR3 amino acids: CSCSDGRTNEQFF. The DNA of the CDR3 is TGCAGCTGCTCGGACGGGAGAACGAATGAGCAGTTCTTC. The V gene is TRBV29-1, the J gene TRBJ2-1; a weak D match, TRBD2 (6 bases). Germline CDR1 SQVTM, CDR2 ANQGSEA. This CDR3 has 13 residues. V gave up 8 bases and J gave up 7 bases, with 18 bases separating them.

The chain has TRBV29-1 and TRBJ2-2, with 7 bases matching TRBD1. The trim removed 6 bases at V and 3 bases at J, leaving 4 bases unmatched. This CDR3 has 13 amino acids. Germline lookup yields CDR1 SQVTM and CDR2 ANQGSEA. Here the CDR3 DNA reads TGCAGCGTCGCCACAGGGGACACCGGGGAGCTGTTTTTT. As protein: CSVATGDTGELFF.

The gene calls are TRBV19 and TRBJ2-1; 14 positions match TRBD2. CDR3 length: 16 amino acids. V dropped 5 bases and J dropped 7; count of bases not matched to a gene: 7. Per the germline V gene, CDR1 is LNHDA and CDR2 is SQIVND (reference sequence). The CDR3 sequence is CASSARLAGGMNEQFF. The CDR3 DNA reads TGTGCCAGTAGTGCCAGACTAGCGGGGGGGATGAATGAGCAGTTCTTC.

This clone was recorded a few times. The chain joins TRBV18 to TRBJ2-6; 7 positions agree with TRBD1. The J segment lost 1 base and the V segment lost 2 bases, leaving 2 bases of the junction unmatched. This CDR3 comprises 16 residues. The germline V gene encodes CDR1 KGHSH and CDR2 LQKENI. CDR3 sequence (DNA): TGTGCCAGCTCACCATCGACAGGGTCTGGGGCCAACGTCCTGACTTTC. It encodes CASSPSTGSGANVLTF.

With respect to this clone: A much larger clone differs by one base, so this may be a read error. DNA for the CDR3: TGTGCCAGCAGGGACAGCTCGAACACTGAAGCTTTCTTT. It translates to CASRDSSNTEAFF. The chain employs TRBV6-1 and TRBJ1-1; a possible D gene is TRBD1 (6 bases). This CDR3 region has 13 residues. Between the trimmed V and J ends, which lost 6 bases and 1 base, there was a span of 9 bases. The germline CDR1 and CDR2 sequences are MNHNS and SASEGT.

The chain carries TRBV5-6 and TRBJ1-2; the match to TRBD1 covers 9 bases. This CDR3 is built from 14 residues. CDR1 SGHDT and CDR2 YYEEEE come from the germline V gene. V was pared by 5 bases and J by 4 bases, with 6 bases of the junction left unmatched. The CDR3 loop reads CASSTGTGSYGYTF. CDR3 nucleotides: TGTGCCAGCAGTACCGGGACAGGGAGCTATGGCTACACCTTC.

Remarks on this clone: The same CDR3 is also encoded by other DNA sequences in this sample. J is TRBJ2-7 and V is TRBV29-1; D gene ambiguous. The CDR3 consists of 11 residues. V was clipped by 5 bases and J by 1 base, with 6 bases between them. Germline V gives CDR1 SQVTM, CDR2 ANQGSEA. This chain's CDR3 is CSVSGSYEQYF. The CDR3 DNA reads TGCAGCGTTAGTGGGTCCTACGAGCAGTACTTC.

The chain carries TRBV29-1 and TRBJ2-6; D is ambiguous. V was pared by 4 bases and J by 7 bases, with 11 bases between. The CDR3 runs to 13 residues. Germline CDR1 reads SQVTM; CDR2 reads ANQGSEA. The CDR3 spells CSVAGSAANVLTF. As DNA, the CDR3 is TGCAGCGTTGCAGGAAGTGCCGCCAACGTCCTGACTTTC. Supplemented by reference TRBV29-1 and TRBJ2-6, the full variable domain reads SAVISQKPSRDICQRGTSLTIQCQVDSQVTMMFWYRQQPGQSLTLIATANQGSEATYESGFVIDKFPISRPNLTFSTLTVSNMSPEDSSIYLCSVAGSAANVLTFGAGSRLTVL.

V usage is TRBV5-1 and J usage is TRBJ1-2; TRBD1 matches at 12 bases. CDR3 length: 16 residues. Germline V gene lookup returns CDR1 SGHRS and CDR2 YFSETQ. Unmatched junction bases numbered 10, after V lost 1 base and J lost 9 bases. The CDR3 nucleotides are TGCGCCAGCAGCTTGTCCGGGACAGGGGGCTTTCAGAGCTACACCTTC. It specifies CASSLSGTGGFQSYTF. The whole variable domain, remainder taken from reference TRBV5-1 and TRBJ1-2, is KAGVTQTPRYLIKTRGQQVTLSCSPISGHRSVSWYQQTPGQGLQFLFEYFSETQRNKGNFPGRFSGRQFSNSRSEMNVSTLELGDSALYLCASSLSGTGGFQSYTFGSGTRLTVV.